The 29 T cell receptor beta chains below come from one sample, sequenced in a study of T cell changes during pregnancy in multiple sclerosis. TCRdb keeps only in-frame clones here, not all; method: immunoSEQ multiplex PCR. Of about 60,000 clones detected, roughly 93% appear once; the ten largest clones hold under 5%. Material: CD8+ T cells from peripheral blood mononuclear cells, obtained in the second trimester of pregnancy. Source of these receptors: a female donor with multiple sclerosis, enrolled in a pregnancy study.

The chain links TRBV10-2 to TRBJ1-5; 11 bases map to TRBD1. Germline CDR1 is WSHSY and CDR2 is SAAADI. CDR3 length: 16 amino acids. V was clipped by 7 bases and J by 0 bases; unmatched bases: 5. Here the CDR3 reads CASMGQGDDSNQPQHF. DNA for the CDR3: TGCGCCAGCATGGGACAGGGGGATGATAGCAATCAGCCCCAGCATTTT.

The V gene is TRBV28, the J gene TRBJ1-1; weak D call: TRBD1 (6 bases). The CDR3 loop spans 16 amino acids. The germline V gene encodes CDR1 MDHEN and CDR2 SYDVKM. V gave up 5 bases and J gave up 0 bases, with 16 bases separating them. The CDR3 is CASSLRGAQVNTEAFF. CDR3 DNA: TGTGCCAGCAGTCTCCGGGGGGCGCAGGTGAACACTGAAGCTTTCTTT. Variable domain in full (rest from reference TRBV28 and TRBJ1-1): DVKVTQSSRYLVKRTGEKVFLECVQDMDHENMFWYRQDPGLGLRLIYFSYDVKMKEKGDIPEGYSVSREKKERFSLILESASTNQTSMYLCASSLRGAQVNTEAFFGQGTRLTVV.

The chain uses TRBV7-9 and TRBJ1-2; D gene ambiguous. This CDR3 spans 14 amino acids. Between the trimmed V and J ends, which lost 5 bases and 3 bases, there was a span of 13 bases. CDR1 is SEHNR, CDR2 FQNEAQ, per germline (reference sequence). CDR3: CASSQTEGDYGYTF. In DNA form, the CDR3 reads TGTGCCAGCAGCCAAACGGAGGGAGACTATGGCTACACCTTC.

V gene TRBV2 combines with J gene TRBJ1-1, with a tentative D call TRBD1 (6 bases). V was clipped by 6 bases and J by 2 bases, with 10 bases between them. CDR1 SNHLY and CDR2 FYNNEI come from the germline V gene. The length of the CDR3 is 13 residues. This CDR3 reads CASRDRINTEAFF. CDR3 DNA: TGTGCCAGCAGGGACAGAATAAACACTGAAGCTTTCTTT.

CDR3 bases: TGTGCCAGCAGCTTTAGGAAGGGGAACACAGATACGCAGTATTTT. Translated, it gives CASSFRKGNTDTQYF. The J gene is TRBJ2-3, the V gene TRBV13; possibly TRBD1 for D (5 bases). From germline, CDR1 is PRHDT and CDR2 FYEKMQ (reference sequence). Trimming stripped 3 bases from V and 2 bases from J, with 12 bases between. This CDR3 is built from 15 residues.

The gene calls are TRBV11-2 and TRBJ1-1, with TRBD1 matching 8 bases. V was pared by 3 bases and J by 1 base, with 1 base of the junction left unmatched. This CDR3 has 14 amino acids. CDR1 is SGHAT, CDR2 FQNNGV, per germline. The CDR3 DNA reads as TGTGCCAGCAGCTTCGACAGGGGGAACACTGAAGCTTTCTTT. It codes for CASSFDRGNTEAFF.

J is TRBJ1-6 and V is TRBV7-3; a possible D gene is TRBD1 (6 bases). Germline V gene sequence: CDR1 SGHTA, CDR2 FQGTGA. V was pared by 5 bases and J by 10 bases, with 18 bases between. The CDR3 is 15 amino acids. This CDR3 is CASSLQEGGGSPLHF. The CDR3 region has the DNA TGTGCCAGCAGCCTCCAAGAGGGTGGGGGCTCACCCCTCCACTTT.

V gene TRBV9 combines with J gene TRBJ2-7; D perhaps matches TRBD1 (6 bases). V was clipped by 7 bases and J by 3 bases, with 8 bases between them. The CDR3 totals 11 residues. CDR1 is SGDLS, CDR2 YYNGEE, per germline. The CDR3 sequence: CASGGLYEQYF. CDR3 in DNA: TGTGCCAGCGGGGGCCTCTACGAGCAGTACTTC.

The J gene is TRBJ2-5, the V gene TRBV7-2; TRBD2 aligns across 13 bases. This CDR3 comprises 13 residues. Germline CDR1 SGHTA, CDR2 FQGNSA. V gave up 5 bases and J gave up 11 bases; unmatched junction bases: 5. The CDR3 loop is CASSASLAGGQYF. CDR3 nucleotides: TGTGCCAGCAGCGCTTCACTAGCGGGGGGGCAGTACTTC.

This clone was detected a few times. Here the CDR3 reads CSVELGLNTGELFF. As DNA, the CDR3 is TGCAGCGTTGAACTAGGATTGAACACCGGGGAGCTGTTTTTT. This rearrangement joins TRBV29-1 to TRBJ2-2; D is ambiguous. This CDR3 region has 14 residues. Germline V gene data show CDR1 as SQVTM and CDR2 as ANQGSEA. V was trimmed by 2 bases and J by 1 base, leaving 8 bases between them.

V gene TRBV15 combines with J gene TRBJ1-3; D remains unclear. Germline-derived CDR1 and CDR2 are LNHNV and YYDKDF (reference sequence). V was pared by 3 bases and J by 0 bases, with 6 bases between. The CDR3 spans 14 residues. Written as DNA, the CDR3 is TGTGCCACCAGCAGCCCTAGCTCTGGAAACACCATATATTTT. This translates into CATSSPSSGNTIYF.

This chain uses TRBV9 with TRBJ2-3; tentative D call: TRBD2 (6 bases). The CDR3 contains 16 residues. Between the trimmed V and J ends, which lost 4 bases and 4 bases, there was a span of 19 bases. The germline V gene has CDR1 SGDLS and CDR2 YYNGEE. CDR3 region: CASSTSGGALSDTQYF. CDR3 sequence (DNA): TGTGCCAGCAGCACTAGTGGCGGGGCCCTGTCAGATACGCAGTATTTT.

The V call is TRBV7-2, the J call TRBJ2-7, with 8 bases lining up with TRBD1. Trimming removed 1 base from V and 3 bases from J; junction bases left unmatched: 5. Germline V CDR1 and CDR2: SGHTA, FQGNSA. This CDR3 spans 15 amino acids. The CDR3 protein is CASSLEGTGNYEQYF. The CDR3, as DNA: TGTGCCAGCAGCTTAGAGGGGACAGGTAACTACGAGCAGTACTTC.

The chain has TRBV5-1 and TRBJ1-1; the D is unclear. V dropped 6 bases and J dropped 0 bases, with 12 bases sitting between them. This CDR3 comprises 14 residues. The germline V gene encodes CDR1 SGHRS and CDR2 YFSETQ. CDR3 sequence (DNA): TGCGCCAGCAAAGTCCCGGGGTTGAACACTGAAGCTTTCTTT. This codes for CASKVPGLNTEAFF.

The chain links TRBV19 to TRBJ1-5; 7 nucleotides align to TRBD1. Germline-derived CDR1 and CDR2 are LNHDA and SQIVND (reference sequence). The CDR3 sequence is 14 residues long. After removal of 6 bases from V and 4 bases from J, the junction contained 6 bases not matched to a gene. The CDR3, as DNA: TGTGCCAGTAGCCCGACAGGGTCTAATCAGCCCCAGCATTTT. The encoded protein is CASSPTGSNQPQHF.

The count of this clone is one. The J gene is TRBJ2-3, the V gene TRBV9, with D possibly matching TRBD2 (6 bases). Germline V gene sequence: CDR1 SGDLS, CDR2 YYNGEE. The CDR3 extends over 14 amino acids. V lost 3 bases and J lost 5, with 13 bases in between. The CDR3 protein is CASSGGLPGDTQYF. Written as DNA, the CDR3 is TGTGCCAGCAGCGGGGGACTGCCGGGAGATACGCAGTATTTT.

The chain is built from TRBV11-2 and TRBJ1-3, with D tentatively TRBD1 (5 bases). Germline CDR1 and CDR2: SGHAT and FQNNGV. Between the trimmed V and J ends, which lost 4 bases and 0 bases, there was a span of 10 bases. The CDR3 consists of 15 residues. CDR3 nucleotide sequence: TGTGCCAGCAGCTCCGGGGGGGGCTCTGGAAACACCATATATTTT. Protein sequence: CASSSGGGSGNTIYF.

The chain carries TRBV18 and TRBJ2-7, with a possible D match to TRBD2 (5 bases). This CDR3 spans 16 amino acids. The germline CDR1 and CDR2 sequences are KGHSH and LQKENI. With 6 bases removed from V and 0 bases from J, the gap between germline ends came to 18 bases. CDR3 protein: CASSPAGSRTSYEQYF. For the CDR3, the DNA is TGTGCCAGCTCCCCCGCGGGCAGCCGAACCTCCTACGAGCAGTACTTC.

This clone was observed once. J is TRBJ2-1 and V is TRBV14; 7 nucleotides agree with TRBD2. V lost 4 bases to trimming and J lost 4 bases; unmatched junction nucleotides: 16. Germline loops: CDR1 SGHDN, CDR2 FVKESK. The CDR3 length is 18 residues. The CDR3 coding sequence is TGTGCCAGCAGCCCCAAATCCTTAGCGGGCCCGCGGTACAATGAGCAGTTCTTC. Protein: CASSPKSLAGPRYNEQFF. Full variable domain (missing parts from reference TRBV14 and TRBJ2-1): EAGVTQFPSHSVIEKGQTVTLRCDPISGHDNLYWYRRVMGKEIKFLLHFVKESKQDESGMPNNRFLAERTGGTYSTLKVQPAELEDSGVYFCASSPKSLAGPRYNEQFFGPGTRLTVL.

The J gene is TRBJ1-5, the V gene TRBV27, with 9 bases aligning to TRBD1. The CDR3 consists of 15 residues. V lost 6 bases, J lost 5 bases, and 8 bases stayed unmatched. Germline CDR1 is MNHEY and CDR2 is SMNVEV (reference sequence). CDR3 coding DNA: TGTGCCAGCAGCCCGCGGGACAGGGCTTATCAGCCCCAGCATTTT. Protein sequence: CASSPRDRAYQPQHF.

The chain combines TRBV7-8 with TRBJ2-7; possibly TRBD1 for D (6 bases). This CDR3 comprises 14 residues. V lost 5 bases and J lost 2, with 13 bases in between. The germline CDR1 and CDR2 sequences are SGHVS and FQNEAQ. As DNA, the CDR3 is TGTGCCAGCAGCGAACCGGGACACCCCTACGAGCAGTACTTC. The encoded protein is CASSEPGHPYEQYF.

V is TRBV2 and J is TRBJ1-5, with no clear D. Per germline, CDR1 SNHLY and CDR2 FYNNEI. The CDR3 extends over 15 amino acids. Trimming stripped 2 bases from V and 0 bases from J, with 8 bases between. CDR3 region: CASSEMTLSNQPQHF. The CDR3 DNA is TGTGCCAGCAGTGAAATGACACTTAGCAATCAGCCCCAGCATTTT.

The V gene is TRBV28, the J gene TRBJ2-7, with TRBD1 matching over 7 bases. This CDR3 region has 16 residues. V was clipped by 5 bases and J by 0 bases; unmatched bases: 10. Germline V lookup: CDR1 MDHEN, CDR2 SYDVKM. The CDR3: CASSPGQVSSSYEQYF. The CDR3 region has the DNA TGTGCCAGCAGTCCCGGACAGGTTTCCTCCTCCTACGAGCAGTACTTC.

V usage is TRBV7-9 and J usage is TRBJ2-5; tentatively, D is TRBD2 (5 bases). This CDR3 has 16 amino acids. Deletions cut 5 bases from V and 4 bases from J, with 20 bases between. Germline V gene lookup returns CDR1 SEHNR and CDR2 FQNEAQ (reference sequence). CDR3 sequence (DNA): TGTGCCAGCAGCCATCGTCCTTTGCACGGAGGAGAGACCCAGTACTTC. This gives the protein CASSHRPLHGGETQYF.

The chain recombines TRBV27 with TRBJ2-2; 7 positions match TRBD2. The trim removed 0 bases at V and 4 bases at J, leaving 11 bases unmatched. This CDR3 spans 18 amino acids. Germline assignment: CDR1 MNHEY and CDR2 SMNVEV (reference sequence). The CDR3 protein is CASSLSVLVAGTTGELFF. CDR3 sequence (DNA): TGTGCCAGCAGTTTATCCGTCTTAGTAGCGGGTACCACCGGGGAGCTGTTTTTT.

The rearrangement links TRBV7-9 to TRBJ1-2; 7 bases agree with TRBD1. CDR1 is SEHNR and CDR2 is FQNEAQ in the germline V gene (reference sequence). The V gene end was trimmed by 5 bases and the J gene end by 4 bases; junction bases not matched to a gene: 4. The CDR3 runs to 13 residues. The chain's CDR3 is CASSPRDSYGYTF. The CDR3 coding sequence is TGTGCCAGCAGCCCCCGGGACAGCTATGGCTACACCTTC.

This clone was observed once. The chain uses TRBV27 and TRBJ1-1; 7 nucleotides match TRBD1. The CDR3 spans 15 residues. V gave up 5 bases and J gave up 2 bases; unmatched junction bases: 8. Germline V gives CDR1 MNHEY, CDR2 SMNVEV (reference sequence). CDR3 residues: CASSIAGTVNTEAFF. DNA for the CDR3: TGTGCCAGCAGTATAGCCGGGACAGTAAACACTGAAGCTTTCTTT.

The chain links TRBV15 to TRBJ1-5; D may be TRBD1 (5 bases). CDR3 size: 14 residues. V was trimmed by 3 bases and J by 4 bases, leaving 10 bases between them. Germline assignment: CDR1 LNHNV and CDR2 YYDKDF (reference sequence). CDR3 sequence reads: CATSSRRGNQPQHF. The CDR3 DNA is TGTGCCACCAGCAGTAGGAGGGGTAATCAGCCCCAGCATTTT.

The chain joins TRBV6-4 to TRBJ1-2; 7 bases agree with TRBD1. Per the germline V gene, CDR1 is MRHNA and CDR2 is SNTAGT. This CDR3 contains 15 residues. V was pared by 5 bases and J by 4 bases, with 10 bases of the junction left unmatched. In nucleotides, the CDR3 is TGTGCCAGCAGTCCTCCCTGGGGACAGTCCTATGGCTACACCTTC. Its protein product is CASSPPWGQSYGYTF.